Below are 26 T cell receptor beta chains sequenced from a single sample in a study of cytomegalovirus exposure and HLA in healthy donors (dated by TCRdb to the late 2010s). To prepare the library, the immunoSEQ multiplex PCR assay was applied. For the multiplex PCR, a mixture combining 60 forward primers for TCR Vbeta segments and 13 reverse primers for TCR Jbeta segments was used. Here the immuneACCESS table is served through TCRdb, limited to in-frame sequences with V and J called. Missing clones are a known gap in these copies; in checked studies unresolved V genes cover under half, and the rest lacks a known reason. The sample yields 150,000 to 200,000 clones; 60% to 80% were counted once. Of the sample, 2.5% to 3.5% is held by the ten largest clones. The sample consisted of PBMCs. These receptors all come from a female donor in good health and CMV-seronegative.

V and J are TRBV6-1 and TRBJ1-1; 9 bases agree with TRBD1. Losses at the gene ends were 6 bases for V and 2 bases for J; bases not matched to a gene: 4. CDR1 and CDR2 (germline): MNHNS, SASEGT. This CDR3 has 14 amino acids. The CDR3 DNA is TGTGCCAGCAGATGGGACAGGGTCAACACTGAAGCTTTCTTT. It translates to CASRWDRVNTEAFF.

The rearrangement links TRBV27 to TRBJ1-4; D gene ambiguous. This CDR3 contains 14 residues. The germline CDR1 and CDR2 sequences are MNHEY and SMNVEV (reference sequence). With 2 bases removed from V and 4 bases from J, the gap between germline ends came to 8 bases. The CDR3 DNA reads TGTGCCAGCAGTTTAGACGGGATTAATGAAAAACTGTTTTTT. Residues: CASSLDGINEKLFF.

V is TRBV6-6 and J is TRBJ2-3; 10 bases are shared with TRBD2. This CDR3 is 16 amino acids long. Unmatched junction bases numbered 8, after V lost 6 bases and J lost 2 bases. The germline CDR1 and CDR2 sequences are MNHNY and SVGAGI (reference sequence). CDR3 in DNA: TGTGCCAGCAGCGATACTAGCGGGGCCCACACAGATACGCAGTATTTT. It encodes CASSDTSGAHTDTQYF.

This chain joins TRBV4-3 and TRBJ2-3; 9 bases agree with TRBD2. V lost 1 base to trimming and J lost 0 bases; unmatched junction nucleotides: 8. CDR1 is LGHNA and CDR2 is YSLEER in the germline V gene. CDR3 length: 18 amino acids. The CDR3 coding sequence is TGCGCCAGCAGCCAAGCGCCGACTAGCGGAGACAGCACAGATACGCAGTATTTT. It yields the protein CASSQAPTSGDSTDTQYF.

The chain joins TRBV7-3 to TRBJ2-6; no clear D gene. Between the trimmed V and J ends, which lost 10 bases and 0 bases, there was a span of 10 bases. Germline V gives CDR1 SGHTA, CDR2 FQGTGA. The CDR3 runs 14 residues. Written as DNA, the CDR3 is TGTGCCACCACCAACAGCTCTGGGGCCAACGTCCTGACTTTC. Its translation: CATTNSSGANVLTF.

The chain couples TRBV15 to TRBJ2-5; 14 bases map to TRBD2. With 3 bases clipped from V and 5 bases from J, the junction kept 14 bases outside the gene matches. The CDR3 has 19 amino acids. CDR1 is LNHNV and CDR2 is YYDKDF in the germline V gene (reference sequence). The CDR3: CATSREYSGTSGSLETQYF. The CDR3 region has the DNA TGTGCCACCAGCAGGGAATACTCCGGGACTAGCGGGAGTTTGGAGACCCAGTACTTC. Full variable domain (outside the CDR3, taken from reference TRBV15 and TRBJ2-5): DAMVIQNPRYQVTQFGKPVTLSCSQTLNHNVMYWYQQKSSQAPKLLFHYYDKDFNNEADTPDNFQSRRPNTSFCFLDIRSPGLGDTAMYLCATSREYSGTSGSLETQYFGPGTRLLVL.

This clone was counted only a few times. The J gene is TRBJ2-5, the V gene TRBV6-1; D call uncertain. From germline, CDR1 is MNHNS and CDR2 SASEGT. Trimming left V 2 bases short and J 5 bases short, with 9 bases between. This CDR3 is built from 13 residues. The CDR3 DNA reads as TGTGCCAGCAGTGAACTAGAGAGGGAGACCCAGTACTTC. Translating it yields CASSELERETQYF.

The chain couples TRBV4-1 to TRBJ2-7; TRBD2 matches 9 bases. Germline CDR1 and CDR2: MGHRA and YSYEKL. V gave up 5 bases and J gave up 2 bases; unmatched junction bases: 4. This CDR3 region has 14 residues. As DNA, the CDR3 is TGCGCCAGCAGCTTCTTAGCGGGGGCCTACGAGCAGTACTTC. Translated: CASSFLAGAYEQYF.

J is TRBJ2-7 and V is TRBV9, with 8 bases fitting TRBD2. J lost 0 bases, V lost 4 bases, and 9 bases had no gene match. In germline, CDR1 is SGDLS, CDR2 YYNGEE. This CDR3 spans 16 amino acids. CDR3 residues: CASSPRSGGLSYEQYF. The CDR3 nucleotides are TGTGCCAGCAGCCCTAGAAGCGGGGGACTCTCCTACGAGCAGTACTTC.

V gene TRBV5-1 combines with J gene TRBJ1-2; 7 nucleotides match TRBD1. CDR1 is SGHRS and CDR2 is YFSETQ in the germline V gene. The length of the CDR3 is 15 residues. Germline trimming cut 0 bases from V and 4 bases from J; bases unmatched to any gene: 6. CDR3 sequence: CASSLVGTATYGYTF. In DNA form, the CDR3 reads TGCGCCAGCAGCTTGGTTGGGACAGCTACCTATGGCTACACCTTC.

CDR3 DNA: TGTGCCAGCAGCTTCGGGGGCCCTGCAGGGGGTGAGCAGTTCTTC. Protein product: CASSFGGPAGGEQFF. The chain recombines TRBV13 with TRBJ2-1, with TRBD1 as a possible D gene (7 bases). Germline lookup yields CDR1 PRHDT and CDR2 FYEKMQ (reference sequence). The CDR3 is 15 amino acids. Trimming removed 3 bases from V and 9 bases from J, with 18 bases in between.

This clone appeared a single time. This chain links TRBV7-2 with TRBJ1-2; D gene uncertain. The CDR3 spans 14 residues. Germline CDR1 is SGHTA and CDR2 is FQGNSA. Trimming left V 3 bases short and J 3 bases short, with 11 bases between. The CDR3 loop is CASSFGLSYYGYTF. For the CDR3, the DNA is TGTGCCAGCAGCTTTGGACTCTCTTACTATGGCTACACCTTC.

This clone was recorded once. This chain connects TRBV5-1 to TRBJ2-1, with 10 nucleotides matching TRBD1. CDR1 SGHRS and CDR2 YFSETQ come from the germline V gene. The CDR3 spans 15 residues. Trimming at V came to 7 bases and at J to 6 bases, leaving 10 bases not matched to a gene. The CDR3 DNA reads TGCGCCAGCGGTACCGGGACAGGGGATTTCAATGAGCAGTTCTTC. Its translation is CASGTGTGDFNEQFF.

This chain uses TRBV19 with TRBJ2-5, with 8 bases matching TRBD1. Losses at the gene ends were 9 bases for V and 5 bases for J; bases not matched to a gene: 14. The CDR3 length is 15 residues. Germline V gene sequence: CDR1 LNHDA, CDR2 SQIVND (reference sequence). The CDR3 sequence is CASRRRTGTWETQYF. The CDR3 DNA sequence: TGTGCCAGCCGCCGGAGGACAGGGACGTGGGAGACCCAGTACTTC.

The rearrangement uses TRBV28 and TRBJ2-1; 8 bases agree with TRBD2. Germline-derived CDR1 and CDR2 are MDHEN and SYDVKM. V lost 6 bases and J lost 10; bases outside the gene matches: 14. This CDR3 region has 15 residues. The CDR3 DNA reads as TGTGCCAGCAGCCTCCCGGGACTAGGCCGCCGGGAGCAGTTCTTC. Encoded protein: CASSLPGLGRREQFF.

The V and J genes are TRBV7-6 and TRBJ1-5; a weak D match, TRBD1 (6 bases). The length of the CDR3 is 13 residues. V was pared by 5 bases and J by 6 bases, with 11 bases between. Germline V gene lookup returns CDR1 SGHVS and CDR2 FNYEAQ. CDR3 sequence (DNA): TGTGCCAGCAGCAAAGGGGGGGTTCAGCCCCAGCATTTT. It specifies CASSKGGVQPQHF.

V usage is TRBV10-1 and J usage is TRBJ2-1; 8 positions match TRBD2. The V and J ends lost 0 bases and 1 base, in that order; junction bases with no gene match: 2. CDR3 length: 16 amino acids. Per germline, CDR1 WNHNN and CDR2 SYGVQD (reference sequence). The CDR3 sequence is CASSESAGGSYNEQFF. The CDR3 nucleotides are TGCGCCAGCAGTGAGTCGGCGGGAGGTTCCTACAATGAGCAGTTCTTC.

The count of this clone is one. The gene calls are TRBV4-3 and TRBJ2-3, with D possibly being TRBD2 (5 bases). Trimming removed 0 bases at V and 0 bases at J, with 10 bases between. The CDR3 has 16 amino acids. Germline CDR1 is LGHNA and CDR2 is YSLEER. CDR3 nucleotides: TGCGCCAGCAGCCAAGAGAGACTACCTAGCACAGATACGCAGTATTTT. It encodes CASSQERLPSTDTQYF.

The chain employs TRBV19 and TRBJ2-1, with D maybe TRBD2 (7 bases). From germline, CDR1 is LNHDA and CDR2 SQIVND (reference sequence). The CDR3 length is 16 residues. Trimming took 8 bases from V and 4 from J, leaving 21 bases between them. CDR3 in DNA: TGTGCCAGTCGGGGGGACCCTTCAAGGGGGTACAATGAGCAGTTCTTC. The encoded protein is CASRGDPSRGYNEQFF.

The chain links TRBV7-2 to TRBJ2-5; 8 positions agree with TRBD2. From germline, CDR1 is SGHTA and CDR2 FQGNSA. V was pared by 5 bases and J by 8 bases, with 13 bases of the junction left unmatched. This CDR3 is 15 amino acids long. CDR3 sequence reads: CASSPPVAGPQTQYF. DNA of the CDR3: TGTGCCAGCAGCCCCCCGGTAGCGGGACCCCAAACCCAGTACTTC.

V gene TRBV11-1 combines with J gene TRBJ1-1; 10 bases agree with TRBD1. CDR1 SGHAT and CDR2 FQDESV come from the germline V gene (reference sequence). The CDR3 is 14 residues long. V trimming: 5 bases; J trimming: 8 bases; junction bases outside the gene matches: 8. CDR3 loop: CASSKGDRGLEAFF. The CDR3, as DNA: TGTGCCAGCAGCAAGGGCGACAGGGGGCTGGAAGCTTTCTTT.

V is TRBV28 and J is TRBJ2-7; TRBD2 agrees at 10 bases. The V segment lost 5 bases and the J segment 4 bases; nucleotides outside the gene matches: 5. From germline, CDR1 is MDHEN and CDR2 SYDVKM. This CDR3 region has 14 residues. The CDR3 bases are TGTGCCAGCAGTCTACTAGCGGGAATGTACGAGCAGTACTTC. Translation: CASSLLAGMYEQYF.

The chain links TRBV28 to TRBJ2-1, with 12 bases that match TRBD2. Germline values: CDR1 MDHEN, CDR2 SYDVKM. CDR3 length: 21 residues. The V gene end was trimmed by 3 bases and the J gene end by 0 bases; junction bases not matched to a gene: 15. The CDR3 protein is CASSLVPLILAGGYSYNEQFF. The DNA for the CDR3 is TGTGCCAGCAGTTTGGTCCCCCTCATACTAGCGGGAGGATACTCCTACAATGAGCAGTTCTTC.

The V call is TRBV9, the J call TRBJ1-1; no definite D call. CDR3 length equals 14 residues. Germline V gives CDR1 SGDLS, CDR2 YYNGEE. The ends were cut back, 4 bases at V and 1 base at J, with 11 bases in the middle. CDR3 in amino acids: CASSPSGGNTEAFF. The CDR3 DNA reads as TGTGCCAGCAGCCCGAGTGGAGGGAACACTGAAGCTTTCTTT. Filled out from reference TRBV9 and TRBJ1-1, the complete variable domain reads DSGVTQTPKHLITATGQRVTLRCSPRSGDLSVYWYQQSLDQGLQFLIQYYNGEERAKGNILERFSAQQFPDLHSELNLSSLELGDSALYFCASSPSGGNTEAFFGQGTRLTVV.

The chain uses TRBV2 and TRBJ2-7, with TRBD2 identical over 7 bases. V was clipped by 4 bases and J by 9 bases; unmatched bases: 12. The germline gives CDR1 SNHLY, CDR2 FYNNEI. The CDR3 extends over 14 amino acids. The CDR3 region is CASSASGLPTRQYF. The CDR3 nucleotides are TGTGCCAGCAGTGCGTCGGGACTACCTACGAGGCAGTACTTC.

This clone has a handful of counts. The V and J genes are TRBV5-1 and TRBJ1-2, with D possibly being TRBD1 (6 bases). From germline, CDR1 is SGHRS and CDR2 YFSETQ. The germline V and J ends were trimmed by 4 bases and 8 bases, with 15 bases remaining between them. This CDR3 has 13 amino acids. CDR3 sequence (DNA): TGCGCCAGCAGCACCGGGACACTGGTGGGCTACACCTTC. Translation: CASSTGTLVGYTF. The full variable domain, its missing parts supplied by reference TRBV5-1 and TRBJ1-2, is KAGVTQTPRYLIKTRGQQVTLSCSPISGHRSVSWYQQTPGQGLQFLFEYFSETQRNKGNFPGRFSGRQFSNSRSEMNVSTLELGDSALYLCASSTGTLVGYTFGSGTRLTVV.